The 4 T cell receptor beta chains reported below all come from one sample, sequenced in a study of T cells in Graves' hyperthyroidism and ophthalmopathy. TCR beta CDR3 regions were amplified from RNA transcripts. HTBI primers were employed in a first-round RT-PCR of the TCR CDR3. TCRdb re-analysed the multiplex PCR reads in MiXCR, keeping a single row per CDR3 protein. The profile shows a few hundred thousand distinct CDR3 sequences, 15% to 18% of them singletons. Sequencing was done on a sample of blood. Receptor source: a woman younger than 45 with Graves' hyperthyroidism.

This clonotype was counted a few times. The genes are TRBV30 and TRBJ1-1; a possible D gene is TRBD1 (5 bases). Germline V lookup: CDR1 GTSNPN, CDR2 SVGIG (reference sequence). V was trimmed by 3 bases and J by 1 base, leaving 12 bases between them. This CDR3 region has 14 residues. CDR3 sequence: CAWRPDSWNTEAFF. The CDR3 DNA reads TGTGCCTGGAGGCCAGACAGCTGGAACACTGAAGCTTTCTTT.

This clonotype showed up many times. The V gene is TRBV18, the J gene TRBJ1-2, with D unresolved. Looked up from germline, CDR1 is KGHSH and CDR2 is LQKENI. V was shortened by 2 bases and J by 1 base, with 5 bases between the two germline ends. The CDR3 is 13 residues long. In nucleotides, the CDR3 is TGTGCCAGCTCACCAACGATTAACTATGGCTACACCTTC. Translation: CASSPTINYGYTF.

The chain joins TRBV9 to TRBJ2-2; 13 bases are a match to TRBD2. Germline trimming cut 6 bases from V and 9 bases from J; bases unmatched to any gene: 11. The CDR3 runs 16 residues. Per germline, CDR1 SGDLS and CDR2 YYNGEE. The CDR3 DNA reads TGTGCCAGCACCCCTCACGGGACTAGCGGGACCAGGGAGCTGTTTTTT. Translation gives CASTPHGTSGTRELFF.

This clonotype has just a few counts. CDR3 region: CASTAGGTGYQPQHF. In DNA, the CDR3 is TGTGCCAGTACCGCCGGAGGGACAGGGTATCAGCCCCAGCATTTT. This chain connects TRBV19 to TRBJ1-5, with 9 positions matching TRBD1. The CDR3 consists of 15 residues. Germline CDR1 reads LNHDA; CDR2 reads SQIVND (reference sequence). The V and J ends lost 7 bases and 5 bases, in that order; junction bases with no gene match: 9.